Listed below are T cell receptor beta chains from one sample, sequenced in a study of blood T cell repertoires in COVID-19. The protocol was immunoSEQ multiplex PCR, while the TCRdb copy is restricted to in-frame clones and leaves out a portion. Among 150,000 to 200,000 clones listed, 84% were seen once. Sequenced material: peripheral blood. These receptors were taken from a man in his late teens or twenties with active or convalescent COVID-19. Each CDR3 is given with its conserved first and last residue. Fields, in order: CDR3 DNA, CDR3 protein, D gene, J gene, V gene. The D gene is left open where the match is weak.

CDR3 DNA: TGTGCCAGTAGCTATCAGGGACAGCGAAAAAATCAGCCCCAGCATTTT
CDR3 protein: CASSYQGQRKNQPQHF
D gene: TRBD1
J gene: TRBJ1-5
V gene: TRBV19

CDR3 DNA: TGTGCCAGCAGTGAAGCGGACAGGGGGCCGTTTCAGCCCCAGCATTTT
CDR3 protein: CASSEADRGPFQPQHF
D gene: TRBD1
J gene: TRBJ1-5
V gene: TRBV6-1

CDR3 DNA: TGCGCCAGCAGCATCCGGGACACCGGGGAGCTGTTTTTT
CDR3 protein: CASSIRDTGELFF
D gene: NA
J gene: TRBJ2-2
V gene: TRBV4-3

CDR3 DNA: TGTGCCAGCTCACCAGAACAGGGGAAATACGAGCAGTACTTC
CDR3 protein: CASSPEQGKYEQYF
D gene: TRBD1
J gene: TRBJ2-7
V gene: TRBV18

CDR3 DNA: TGTGCCAGCAGTCCGACTAGCGGGGGGGCGGGCGAGCAGTACTTC
CDR3 protein: CASSPTSGGAGEQYF
D gene: TRBD2
J gene: TRBJ2-7
V gene: TRBV7-8

CDR3 DNA: TGTGCCAGTAGGGTCGACAGGGATCCTAATGAAAAACTGTTTTTT
CDR3 protein: CASRVDRDPNEKLFF
D gene: TRBD1
J gene: TRBJ1-4
V gene: TRBV19

CDR3 DNA: TGTGCCAGCATCCACGGACGAAGGACAGAGAATGAAAAACTGTTTTTT
CDR3 protein: CASIHGRRTENEKLFF
D gene: NA
J gene: TRBJ1-4
V gene: TRBV7-8

CDR3 DNA: TGTGCCAGCAGCTTAGATCGATACAACACAGATACGCAGTATTTT
CDR3 protein: CASSLDRYNTDTQYF
D gene: NA
J gene: TRBJ2-3
V gene: TRBV11-2

CDR3 DNA: TGTGCCAGCAGCTTGGTATTCGTGGGACAGGGAGCAGATACGCAGTATTTT
CDR3 protein: CASSLVFVGQGADTQYF
D gene: TRBD1
J gene: TRBJ2-3
V gene: TRBV5-8

CDR3 DNA: TGTGCCAGCAGCGTAGGGACAGGGACCACTGAAGCTTTCTTT
CDR3 protein: CASSVGTGTTEAFF
D gene: TRBD1
J gene: TRBJ1-1
V gene: TRBV9

CDR3 DNA: TGTGCCAGCAGTCCACACCCGGTAACGGGGACCGGGGAGCTGTTTTTT
CDR3 protein: CASSPHPVTGTGELFF
D gene: NA
J gene: TRBJ2-2
V gene: TRBV6-2/TRBV6-3

CDR3 DNA: TGTGCCAGCAGTAGCACAGGGGGCTCTAGAGAGACCCAGTACTTC
CDR3 protein: CASSSTGGSRETQYF
D gene: TRBD1
J gene: TRBJ2-5
V gene: TRBV28